The rows below give T cell receptor beta chains drawn from one sample of a study of T cells in Graves' hyperthyroidism and ophthalmopathy. MiXCR, run by TCRdb on the multiplex PCR reads, gives a single entry per CDR3 protein. The data contain a few hundred thousand distinct CDR3 sequences, around a sixth of them singletons. Source material: blood. Receptors were obtained from a woman aged 25 to 39 with Graves' hyperthyroidism. The conserved cysteine and the conserved F or W are not part of the CDR3 here. The size entry is marked missing in some rows and otherwise reads once, few, many or a size class.

>TRBV14|many|12
ASSHYRAPYEQY
>TRBV6-1|many|11
ASSRRSYNEQF
>TRBV27|-|12
ASSFTISTDTQY
>TRBV27|-|12
ASSLTGGYDEQY
>TRBV2|many|15
ASSEVLGGFRGIKQF
>TRBV5-1|-|15
ASSMGRRGTGADEQY
>TRBV7-9|few|14
ASSFSGTLSYNEQF
>TRBV12-3/TRBV12-4|many|14
ASSYPPSAGTGELF
>TRBV2|many|13
ASRELAGELGEQY
>TRBV10-3|-|12
AISDTSGYHEQY
>TRBV7-2|many|11
ASSKRPDGEQF
>TRBV5-1|-|12
ASSRGRAYNEQY
>TRBV28|few|14
ASSPGTPRGTDTQY
>TRBV6-1|few|11
ASIRGPNEKLF
>TRBV10-3|many|12
AISKGAGYNEQF
>TRBV12-3/TRBV12-4|many|11
ASSSSETYEQY
>TRBV6-1|few|12
ATSGLAGTDTQY
>TRBV30|many|10
AWSIGYNEQF
>TRBV10-3|-|9
AISDLYEQY
>TRBV4-1|-|14
ASSHLDRRYTDTQY
>TRBV5-6|-|16
ASSFPGLAGENTGELF
>TRBV28|many|13
ASSLGGRALQEQY
>TRBV6-1|many|13
ASSEGGTGTMEQY
>TRBV27|few|11
ASSPGRGYGYT
>TRBV4-3|many|15
ASSQVVQSNSGNTIY
>TRBV19|-|10
ASRDRRGEQF
>TRBV20-1|once|15
SARDPFSGIYTDTQY
>TRBV9|many|12
ASSAEGVNTEAF
>TRBV7-2|many|13
ASSLWGTGTQPQH
>TRBV24-1|-|14
VTMGTSGRDSNEQF
>TRBV30|many|12
AWTVVQGLYGYT
>TRBV11-3|many|13
ASSPRTGRHQPQH
>TRBV9|-|13
ASSAKGGPTYEQY
>TRBV28|-|9
ATRRTGELL
>TRBV5-1|-|12
ASSPDRGEYEQY
>TRBV19|-|12
ASSPRTEGTEAF
>TRBV12-3/TRBV12-4|many|13
ASSFAGGPHNEQF
>TRBV12-3/TRBV12-4|many|13
ASSLGTGDTGELF
>TRBV9|many|14
ASSARERERYNEQF
>TRBV20-1|many|11
SAAGTGLSPLH
>TRBV20-1|-|11
SAGGTGKNEQY
>TRBV7-8|many|11
ASSSSESYEQY
>TRBV28|many|15
ASSFGFGGRSTDTQY